This TCR beta chain was documented in a study of T cell responses to AZD1222 COVID-19 vaccine. Study-wide results and caveats: At baseline, seropositivity was found in only five or six AZD1222 recipients.

From germline, CDR1 is KGHSH and CDR2 LQKENI. This CDR3 spans 13 amino acids. V shed 4 bases and J shed 6 bases, with 13 bases lying between them. As for this clone: What it binds is not known.

Profiling relied on immunoSEQ multiplex PCR, and the TCRdb table lists in-frame clones only, not all of them. The sample yields around 100,000 clones, around nine tenths seen once. The sequenced sample was peripheral blood, obtained on day 0 of AZD1222 vaccination. This receptor was taken from an adult in good health. The chain couples TRBV18 to TRBJ2-7, with D perhaps assigned TRBD1 or TRBD2 (5 bases each). The chain's CDR3 is CASSRDQKAEQYF. In DNA, the CDR3 is TGTGCCAGCTCACGGGACCAAAAGGCCGAGCAGTACTTC.